These T cell receptor beta chains were read from a single sample in a study of blood T cell repertoires in COVID-19. The data were produced by immunoSEQ multiplex PCR, yet TCRdb's version contains in-frame clones alone and is incomplete. The table lists about 230,000 clones, about 83% of them singletons. What was sequenced was peripheral blood. These receptors were taken from a woman younger than 45 with COVID-19, enrolled during active disease. CDR3s include the opening cysteine and the closing phenylalanine or tryptophan. The D gene is left open where the match is weak. Clone size appears in some rows only: once, few, many, or a class for an expanded clone.

CDR3aa | CDR3nt | j_gene | v_gene | abundance | d_gene
CASSLPAASYEQYF | TGCGCCAGCAGCCTACCAGCGGCTTCCTACGAGCAGTACTTC | TRBJ2-7 | TRBV5-1 | . | .
CASSPREETQYF | TGTGCCAGCTCACCGAGGGAAGAGACCCAGTACTTC | TRBJ2-5 | TRBV18 | . | .
CASSLRLAGEGNEQFF | TGTGCCAGCAGCCTCCGATTAGCGGGGGAGGGCAATGAGCAGTTCTTC | TRBJ2-1 | TRBV7-2 | many | TRBD2
CASSPKRSRVELFF | TGTGCCAGCAGCCCTAAGCGGTCGAGAGTGGAGCTGTTTTTT | TRBJ2-2 | TRBV7-2 | few | .
CASSPINSPLHF | TGTGCCAGCAGCCCCATTAATTCACCCCTCCACTTT | TRBJ1-6 | TRBV13 | few | .
CASSFASEYTDTQYF | TGTGCCAGCAGCTTCGCTAGCGAATACACAGATACGCAGTATTTT | TRBJ2-3 | TRBV7-9 | . | .
CASSLEQISPLHF | TGTGCCAGCAGTTTAGAACAGATTTCACCCCTCCACTTT | TRBJ1-6 | TRBV27 | . | .
CASSSPGTSGRDDEQFF | TGTGCCAGCAGCTCGCCCGGGACTAGCGGGAGGGACGATGAGCAGTTCTTC | TRBJ2-1 | TRBV5-6 | once | TRBD2
CASSVLAGDTGELFF | TGTGCCAGCAGCGTTCTAGCGGGAGATACCGGGGAGCTGTTTTTT | TRBJ2-2 | TRBV9 | . | TRBD2
CASSTGGYYGYTF | TGTGCCAGCAGCACTGGCGGGTACTATGGCTACACCTTC | TRBJ1-2 | TRBV6-2/TRBV6-3 | . | .
CASSYSPGGEQYF | TGTGCCAGCAGTTACTCCCCGGGGGGCGAGCAGTACTTC | TRBJ2-7 | TRBV6-5 | once | TRBD2
CAWSPGGYTGELFF | TGTGCCTGGTCGCCGGGAGGGTACACCGGGGAGCTGTTTTTT | TRBJ2-2 | TRBV30 | . | TRBD2
CASSPRQETQYF | TGTGCCAGCTCACCACGGCAGGAGACCCAGTACTTC | TRBJ2-5 | TRBV18 | . | .
CASSQGQNGYTF | TGTGCCAGCAGCCAAGGACAGAATGGCTACACCTTC | TRBJ1-2 | TRBV7-9 | . | .
CAGGQVNNEQFF | TGTGCCGGGGGACAGGTTAACAATGAGCAGTTCTTC | TRBJ2-1 | TRBV2 | . | TRBD1
CASRTQGSGNTEAFF | TGTGCCAGTAGGACACAGGGTTCAGGGAACACTGAAGCTTTCTTT | TRBJ1-1 | TRBV19 | . | .
CASSPHGGGSEGDTQYF | TGTGCCAGCAGCCCCCATGGAGGCGGGTCGGAGGGAGATACGCAGTATTTT | TRBJ2-3 | TRBV9 | . | .
CASRGGASTDTQYF | TGCGCCAGCCGCGGGGGAGCGAGCACAGATACGCAGTATTTT | TRBJ2-3 | TRBV10-2 | . | TRBD2
CASSFIDRGRRKGETQYF | TGTGCCAGCAGCTTTATCGACAGGGGGCGTCGGAAGGGAGAGACCCAGTACTTC | TRBJ2-5 | TRBV5-6 | . | TRBD1
CASSSSADSSYEQYF | TGTGCCAGCAGTTCGTCGGCGGACAGCTCCTACGAGCAGTACTTC | TRBJ2-7 | TRBV28 | . | .
CASSLTGGARMNTEAFF | TGTGCCAGCAGTCTAACAGGGGGGGCTCGTATGAACACTGAAGCTTTCTTT | TRBJ1-1 | TRBV3-1/TRBV3-2 | . | TRBD1
CASSKLYSTRDYEQYF | TGCGCCAGCAGCAAATTATACTCGACTCGCGACTACGAGCAGTACTTC | TRBJ2-7 | TRBV5-1 | . | .
CASSLAGQGYEQYF | TGTGCCAGCAGCTTGGCCGGACAGGGCTACGAGCAGTACTTC | TRBJ2-7 | TRBV5-6 | . | TRBD1
CASSLESSGPDTQYF | TGCGCCAGCAGCTTGGAATCTAGCGGCCCAGATACGCAGTATTTT | TRBJ2-3 | TRBV5-1 | . | TRBD2
CASSYPTTGNEQFF | TGTGCCAGCAGTTACCCCACAACGGGGAATGAGCAGTTCTTC | TRBJ2-1 | TRBV6-2/TRBV6-3 | . | .
CASSQGTSGGEQQFF | TGTGCCAGCAGCCAGGGGACTAGCGGGGGGGAGCAGCAGTTCTTC | TRBJ2-1 | TRBV14 | . | TRBD2
CASSLGLAGRADTQYF | TGTGCCAGCAGCTTAGGGCTAGCGGGGAGGGCAGATACGCAGTATTTT | TRBJ2-3 | TRBV7-2 | . | TRBD2
CASNLRTSGNTGELFF | TGTGCCAGCAACCTAAGGACTAGCGGGAACACCGGGGAGCTGTTTTTT | TRBJ2-2 | TRBV2 | . | TRBD2
CASSLGGGPQETQYF | TGTGCCAGCAGTTTAGGGGGGGGCCCTCAAGAGACCCAGTACTTC | TRBJ2-5 | TRBV27 | . | .
CASSLRGVGETQYF | TGTGCCAGTAGTCTCAGGGGTGTCGGTGAGACCCAGTACTTC | TRBJ2-5 | TRBV19 | . | .
CASSLDSGGKPQHF | TGTGCCAGCAGCTTAGATTCGGGGGGCAAGCCCCAGCATTTT | TRBJ1-5 | TRBV7-2 | . | .
CASTSDRGTEAFF | TGTGCCAGCACCTCGGACAGGGGCACTGAAGCTTTCTTT | TRBJ1-1 | TRBV12-3/TRBV12-4 | . | TRBD1
CASSLVRTGNYGYTF | TGTGCCAGCAGCTTAGTAAGGACAGGAAACTATGGCTACACCTTC | TRBJ1-2 | TRBV7-9 | . | TRBD1
CASSATGDEAFF | TGTGCCAGCAGCGCGACAGGGGATGAAGCTTTCTTT | TRBJ1-1 | TRBV5-4 | . | TRBD1
CASSLGGRARTGELFF | TGTGCCAGCAGCTTAGGCGGGAGGGCCCGCACCGGGGAGCTGTTTTTT | TRBJ2-2 | TRBV13 | . | TRBD2
CASNPTGSTPLHF | TGTGCCAGCAACCCCACAGGGTCTACACCCCTCCACTTT | TRBJ1-6 | TRBV6-2/TRBV6-3 | . | .
CASSVGRGIGYDEQFF | TGTGCCAGCAGCGTAGGTCGGGGGATCGGATACGATGAGCAGTTCTTC | TRBJ2-1 | TRBV9 | once | .
CSVERWTGYGYTF | TGCAGCGTTGAAAGGTGGACGGGGTATGGCTACACCTTC | TRBJ1-2 | TRBV29-1 | . | .
CAITGTSLYNEQFF | TGTGCCATCACCGGGACTAGCCTCTACAATGAGCAGTTCTTC | TRBJ2-1 | TRBV9 | . | TRBD2
CASSQGTSGTTDTQYF | TGTGCCAGCAGCCAGGGGACTAGCGGGACCACAGATACGCAGTATTTT | TRBJ2-3 | TRBV11-2 | . | TRBD2
CASSQDVGGVYGYTF | TGCGCCAGCAGCCAAGACGTTGGAGGGGTCTATGGCTACACCTTC | TRBJ1-2 | TRBV4-3 | . | .
CASSPPGDPASYGYTF | TGTGCCAGCAGTCCCCCGGGGGATCCGGCTAGCTATGGCTACACCTTC | TRBJ1-2 | TRBV28 | . | .
CSASSNFGYTF | TGCAGTGCTAGTTCAAATTTTGGCTACACCTTC | TRBJ1-2 | TRBV20-1 | . | .
CASSLGPVAGGQNEQFF | TGCGCCAGCAGCTTGGGACCCGTAGCGGGAGGGCAAAATGAGCAGTTCTTC | TRBJ2-1 | TRBV5-1 | . | TRBD2
CASSLTGGGNGYTF | TGTGCCAGCAGCCTTACAGGGGGAGGAAATGGCTACACCTTC | TRBJ1-2 | TRBV5-5 | . | TRBD1
CSVDIAGGDEQYF | TGCAGCGTTGATATTGCAGGGGGCGACGAGCAGTACTTC | TRBJ2-7 | TRBV29-1 | few | TRBD1
CASSLAPLGTGSYEQYF | TGTGCCAGCAGCTTAGCCCCACTAGGGACAGGTTCCTACGAGCAGTACTTC | TRBJ2-7 | TRBV7-2 | . | TRBD1
CASSVTGSHNSPLHF | TGTGCCAGCAGTGTCACAGGGTCCCACAATTCACCCCTCCACTTT | TRBJ1-6 | TRBV25-1 | . | .
CASSGGAGNIQETQYF | TGTGCCAGCAGCGGGGGGGCAGGGAATATCCAAGAGACCCAGTACTTC | TRBJ2-5 | TRBV3-1/TRBV3-2 | . | .
CASGLASGTGVHEQYF | TGTGCTAGTGGTTTGGCCTCCGGGACAGGGGTTCACGAGCAGTACTTC | TRBJ2-7 | TRBV12-5 | . | TRBD1
CASSTSGAGANVLTF | TGTGCCAGTAGTACCTCAGGGGCTGGGGCCAACGTCCTGACTTTC | TRBJ2-6 | TRBV19 | . | .
CASSLRQGDTGELFF | TGCGCCAGCAGCTTGCGACAGGGTGACACCGGGGAGCTGTTTTTT | TRBJ2-2 | TRBV5-1 | few | TRBD1